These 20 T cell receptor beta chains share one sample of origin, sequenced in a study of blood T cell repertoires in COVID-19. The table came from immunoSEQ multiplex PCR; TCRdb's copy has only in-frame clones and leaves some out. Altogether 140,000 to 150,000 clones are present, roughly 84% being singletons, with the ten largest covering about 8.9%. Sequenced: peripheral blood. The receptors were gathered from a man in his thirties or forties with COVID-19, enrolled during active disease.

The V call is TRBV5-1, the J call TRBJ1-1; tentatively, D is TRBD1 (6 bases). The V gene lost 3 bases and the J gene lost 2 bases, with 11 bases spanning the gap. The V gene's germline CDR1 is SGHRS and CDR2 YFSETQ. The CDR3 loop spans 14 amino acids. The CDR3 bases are TGCGCCAGCAGCTCCGGACAGCATAACACTGAAGCTTTCTTT. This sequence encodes CASSSGQHNTEAFF. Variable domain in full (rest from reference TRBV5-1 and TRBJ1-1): KAGVTQTPRYLIKTRGQQVTLSCSPISGHRSVSWYQQTPGQGLQFLFEYFSETQRNKGNFPGRFSGRQFSNSRSEMNVSTLELGDSALYLCASSSGQHNTEAFFGQGTRLTVV.

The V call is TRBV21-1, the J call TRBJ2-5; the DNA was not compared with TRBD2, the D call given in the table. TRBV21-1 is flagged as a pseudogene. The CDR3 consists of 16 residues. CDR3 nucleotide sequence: TGTGCCAGCAGTCGGACTAGCGGGGGCCCCCAAGAGACCCAGTACTTC. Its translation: CASSRTSGGPQETQYF.

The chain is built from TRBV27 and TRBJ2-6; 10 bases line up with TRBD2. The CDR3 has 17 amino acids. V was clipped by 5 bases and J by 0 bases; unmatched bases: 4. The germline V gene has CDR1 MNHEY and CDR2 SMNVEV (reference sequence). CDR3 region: CASSPLAGISGANVLTF. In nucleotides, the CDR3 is TGTGCCAGCAGTCCACTAGCGGGGATCTCTGGGGCCAACGTCCTGACTTTC.

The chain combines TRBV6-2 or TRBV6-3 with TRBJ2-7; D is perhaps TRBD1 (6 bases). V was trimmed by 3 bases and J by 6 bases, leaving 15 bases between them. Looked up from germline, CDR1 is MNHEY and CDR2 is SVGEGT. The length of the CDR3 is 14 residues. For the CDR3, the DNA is TGTGCCAGCAGTTATTGGCAGGGGCAGGGCGAGCAGTACTTC. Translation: CASSYWQGQGEQYF.

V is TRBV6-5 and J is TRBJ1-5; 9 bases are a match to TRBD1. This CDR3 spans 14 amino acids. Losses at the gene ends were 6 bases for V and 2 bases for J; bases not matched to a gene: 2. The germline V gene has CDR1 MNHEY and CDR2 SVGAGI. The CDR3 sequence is CASRTGGGNQPQHF. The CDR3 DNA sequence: TGTGCCAGCAGGACAGGGGGAGGCAATCAGCCCCAGCATTTT.

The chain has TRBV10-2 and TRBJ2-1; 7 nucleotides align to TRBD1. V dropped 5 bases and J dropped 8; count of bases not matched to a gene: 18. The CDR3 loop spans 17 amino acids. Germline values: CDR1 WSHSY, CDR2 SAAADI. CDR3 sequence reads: CASSNQGLGTVFDEQFF. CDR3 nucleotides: TGCGCCAGCAGTAACCAAGGTCTGGGGACAGTGTTCGATGAGCAGTTCTTC.

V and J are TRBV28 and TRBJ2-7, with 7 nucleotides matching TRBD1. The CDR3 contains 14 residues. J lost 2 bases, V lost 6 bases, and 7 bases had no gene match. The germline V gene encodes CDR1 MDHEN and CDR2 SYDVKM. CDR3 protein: CASSQPGQTYEQYF. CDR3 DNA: TGTGCCAGCAGCCAACCGGGACAGACCTACGAGCAGTACTTC.

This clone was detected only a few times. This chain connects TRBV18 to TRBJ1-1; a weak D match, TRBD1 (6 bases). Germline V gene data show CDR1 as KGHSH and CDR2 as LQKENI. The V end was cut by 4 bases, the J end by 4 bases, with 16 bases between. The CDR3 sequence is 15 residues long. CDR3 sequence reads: CASSLRDTKITEAFF. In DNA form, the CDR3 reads TGTGCCAGCTCACTTCGGGACACTAAGATCACTGAAGCTTTCTTT.

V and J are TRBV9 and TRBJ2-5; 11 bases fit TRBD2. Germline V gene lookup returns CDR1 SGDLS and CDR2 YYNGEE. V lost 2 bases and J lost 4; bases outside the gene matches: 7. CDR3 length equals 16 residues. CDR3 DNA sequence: TGTGCCAGCAGCGTTGTAGCGGGAGGGTTTGGAGAGACCCAGTACTTC. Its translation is CASSVVAGGFGETQYF.

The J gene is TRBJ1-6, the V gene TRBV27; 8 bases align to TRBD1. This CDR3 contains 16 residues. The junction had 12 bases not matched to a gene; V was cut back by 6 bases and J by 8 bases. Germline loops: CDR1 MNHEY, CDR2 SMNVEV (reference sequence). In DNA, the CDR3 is TGTGCCAGCAGGACTGGACAGGGTCAGGCGCATTCACCCCTCCACTTT. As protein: CASRTGQGQAHSPLHF.

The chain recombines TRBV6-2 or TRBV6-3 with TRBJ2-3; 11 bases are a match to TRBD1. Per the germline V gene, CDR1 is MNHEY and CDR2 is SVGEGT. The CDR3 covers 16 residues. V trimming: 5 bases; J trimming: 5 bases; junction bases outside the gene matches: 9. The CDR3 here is CASSHGTGGGEDTQYF. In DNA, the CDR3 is TGTGCCAGCAGTCACGGGACAGGGGGAGGTGAAGATACGCAGTATTTT.

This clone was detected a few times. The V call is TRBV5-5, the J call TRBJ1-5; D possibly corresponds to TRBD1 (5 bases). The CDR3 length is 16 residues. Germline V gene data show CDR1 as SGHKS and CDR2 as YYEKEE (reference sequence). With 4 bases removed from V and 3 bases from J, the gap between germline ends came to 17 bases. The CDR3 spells CASSRGTEGSNQPQHF. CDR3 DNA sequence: TGTGCCAGCAGCCGGGGGACGGAGGGATCCAATCAGCCCCAGCATTTT.

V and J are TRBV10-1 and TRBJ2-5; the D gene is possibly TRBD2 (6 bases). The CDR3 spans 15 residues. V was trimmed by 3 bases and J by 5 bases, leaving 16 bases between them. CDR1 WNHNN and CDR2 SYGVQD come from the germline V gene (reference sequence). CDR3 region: CASSELQGGRETQYF. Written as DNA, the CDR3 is TGCGCCAGCAGTGAACTGCAGGGAGGTAGGGAGACCCAGTACTTC.

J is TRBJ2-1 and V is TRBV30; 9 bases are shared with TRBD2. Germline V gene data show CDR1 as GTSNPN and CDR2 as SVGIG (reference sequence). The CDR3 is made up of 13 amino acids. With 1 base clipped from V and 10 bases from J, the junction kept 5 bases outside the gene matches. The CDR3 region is CAWSGELAGEQFF. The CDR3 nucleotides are TGTGCCTGGAGTGGAGAACTAGCGGGCGAGCAGTTCTTC.

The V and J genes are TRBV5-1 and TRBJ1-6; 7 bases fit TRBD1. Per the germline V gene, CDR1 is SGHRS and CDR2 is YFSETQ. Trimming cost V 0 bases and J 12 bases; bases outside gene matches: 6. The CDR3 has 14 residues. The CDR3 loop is CASSLDRGKGPLHF. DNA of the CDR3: TGCGCCAGCAGCTTGGACAGGGGAAAGGGACCCCTCCACTTT.

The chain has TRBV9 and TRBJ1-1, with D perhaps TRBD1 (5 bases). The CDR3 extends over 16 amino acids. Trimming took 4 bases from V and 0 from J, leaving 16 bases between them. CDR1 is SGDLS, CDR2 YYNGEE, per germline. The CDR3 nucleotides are TGTGCCAGCAGCCGGACCGCGGGGGTCATGAACACTGAAGCTTTCTTT. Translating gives CASSRTAGVMNTEAFF.

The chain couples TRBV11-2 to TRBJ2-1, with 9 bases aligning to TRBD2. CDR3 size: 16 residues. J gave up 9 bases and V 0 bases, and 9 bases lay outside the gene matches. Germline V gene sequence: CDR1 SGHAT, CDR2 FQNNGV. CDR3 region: CASSLDGGRVRSEQFF. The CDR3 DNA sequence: TGTGCCAGCAGCTTAGATGGCGGGAGGGTCAGGAGTGAGCAGTTCTTC. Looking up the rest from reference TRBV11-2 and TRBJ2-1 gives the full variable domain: EAGVAQSPRYKIIEKRQSVAFWCNPISGHATLYWYQQILGQGPKLLIQFQNNGVVDDSQLPKDRFSAERLKGVDSTLKIQPAKLEDSAVYLCASSLDGGRVRSEQFFGPGTRLTVL.

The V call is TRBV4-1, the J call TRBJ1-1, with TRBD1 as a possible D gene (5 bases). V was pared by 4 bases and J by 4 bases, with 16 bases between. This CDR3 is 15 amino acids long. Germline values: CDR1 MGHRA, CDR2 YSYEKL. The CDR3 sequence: CASSPNAQGGTEAFF. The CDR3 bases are TGCGCCAGCAGCCCGAATGCCCAGGGAGGCACTGAAGCTTTCTTT.

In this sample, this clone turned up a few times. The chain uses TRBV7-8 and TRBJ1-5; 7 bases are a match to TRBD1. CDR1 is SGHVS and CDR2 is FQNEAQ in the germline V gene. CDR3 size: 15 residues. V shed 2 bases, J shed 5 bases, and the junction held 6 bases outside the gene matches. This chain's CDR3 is CASSLLQGTDQPQHF. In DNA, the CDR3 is TGTGCCAGCAGCTTATTACAGGGGACCGATCAGCCCCAGCATTTT.

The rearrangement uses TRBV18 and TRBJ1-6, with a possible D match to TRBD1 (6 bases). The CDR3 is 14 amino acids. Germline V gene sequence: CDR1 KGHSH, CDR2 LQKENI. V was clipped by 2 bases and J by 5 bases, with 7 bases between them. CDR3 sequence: CASSPWTDNSPLHF. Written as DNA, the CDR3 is TGTGCCAGCTCACCATGGACAGATAATTCACCCCTCCACTTT.